This T cell receptor (beta chain) was sequenced in a study of T-cell memory formation after mild COVID-19. Study-level background: Across donors, TCR clusters were largely donor specific.

MiXCR, run by TCRdb on the 5' RACE reads, gives a single entry per CDR3 protein. The sample lists more than 400,000 distinct CDR3 sequences, about 18% occurring once. On this clonotype itself: Its antigen is currently unknown.

General study points: Clones contracting over day 15 to 85 were CD4/CD8 balanced, with later expanders leaning CD4+. The CD4+ clones that contracted clustered mainly within CM and EM, and the CD8+ clones concentrated in EMRA. What remained unconfirmed was the SARS-CoV-2 specificity of second-wave clones peaking on day 37.

The clonotype originates from an adult woman who had mild COVID-19 (a few samples of this study predate the infection). Cell type and time point are not known. Sample: PBMCs or a T cell subset sorted from them (not recorded which).

CDR3 sequence (DNA): TGTGCCAGCTCACCAGGGAAGGGAAACACTGAAGCTTTCTTT. Its protein product is CASSPGKGNTEAFF. This chain connects TRBV18 to TRBJ1-1, with no clear D. Per the germline V gene, CDR1 is KGHSH and CDR2 is LQKENI. Trimming cost V 2 bases and J 2 bases, with 9 bases left between them. This CDR3 is built from 14 residues.